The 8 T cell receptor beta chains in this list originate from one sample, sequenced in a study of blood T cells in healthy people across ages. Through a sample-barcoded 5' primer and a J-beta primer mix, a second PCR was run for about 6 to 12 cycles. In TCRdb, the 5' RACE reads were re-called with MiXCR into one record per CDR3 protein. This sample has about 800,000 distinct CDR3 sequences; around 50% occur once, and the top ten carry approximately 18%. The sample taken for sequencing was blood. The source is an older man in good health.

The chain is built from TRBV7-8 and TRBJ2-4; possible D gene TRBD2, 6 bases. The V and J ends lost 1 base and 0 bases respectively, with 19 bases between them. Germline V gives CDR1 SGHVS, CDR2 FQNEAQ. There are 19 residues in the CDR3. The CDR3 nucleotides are TGTGCCAGCAGCTTAGGAATAAGTAAGACGGGACTAGCCAAAAACATTCAGTACTTC. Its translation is CASSLGISKTGLAKNIQYF.

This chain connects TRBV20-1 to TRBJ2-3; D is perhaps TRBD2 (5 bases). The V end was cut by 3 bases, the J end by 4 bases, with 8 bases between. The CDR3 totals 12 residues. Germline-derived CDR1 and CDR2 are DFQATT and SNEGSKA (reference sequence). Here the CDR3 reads CSASSVADTQYF. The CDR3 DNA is TGCAGTGCTAGTAGCGTCGCAGATACGCAGTATTTT.

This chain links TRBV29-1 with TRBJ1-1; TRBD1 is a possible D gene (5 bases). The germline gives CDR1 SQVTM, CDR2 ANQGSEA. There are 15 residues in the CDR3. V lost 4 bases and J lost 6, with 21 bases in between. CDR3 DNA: TGCAGCGTTGGTCGGAGGGGCGAGCTTAGCGCTGAAGCTTTCTTT. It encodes CSVGRRGELSAEAFF.

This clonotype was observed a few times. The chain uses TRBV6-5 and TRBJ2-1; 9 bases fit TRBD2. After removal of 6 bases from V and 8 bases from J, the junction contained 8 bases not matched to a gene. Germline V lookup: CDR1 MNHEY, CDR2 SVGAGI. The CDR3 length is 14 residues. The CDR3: CASRIAGVSHEQFF. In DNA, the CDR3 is TGTGCCAGCAGAATAGCGGGAGTGTCCCATGAGCAGTTCTTC.

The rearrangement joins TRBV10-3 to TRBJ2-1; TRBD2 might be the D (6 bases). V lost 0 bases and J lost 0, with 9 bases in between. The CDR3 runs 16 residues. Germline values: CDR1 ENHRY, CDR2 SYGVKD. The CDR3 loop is CAISESGRSSYNEQFF. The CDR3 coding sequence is TGTGCCATCAGTGAGTCGGGGAGGAGCTCCTACAATGAGCAGTTCTTC.

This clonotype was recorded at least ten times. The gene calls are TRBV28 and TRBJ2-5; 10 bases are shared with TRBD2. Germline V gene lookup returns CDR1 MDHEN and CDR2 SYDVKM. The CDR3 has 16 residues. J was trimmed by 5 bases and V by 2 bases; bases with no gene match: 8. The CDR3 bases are TGTGCCAGCAGTTTAGCCAGCGGGAGGGCCAGGGAGACCCAGTACTTC. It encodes CASSLASGRARETQYF. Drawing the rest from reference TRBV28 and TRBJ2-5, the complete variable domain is DVKVTQSSRYLVKRTGEKVFLECVQDMDHENMFWYRQDPGLGLRLIYFSYDVKMKEKGDIPEGYSVSREKKERFSLILESASTNQTSMYLCASSLASGRARETQYFGPGTRLLVL.

The CDR3, as DNA: TGTGCCAGCAGCTTATATGCTAGCGGGAACACCGGGGAGCTGTTTTTT. It specifies CASSLYASGNTGELFF. This chain joins TRBV7-2 and TRBJ2-2; 7 nucleotides match TRBD2. The CDR3 runs 16 residues. With V trimmed by 2 bases and J by 1 base, 4 bases remained unmatched. The germline CDR1 and CDR2 sequences are SGHTA and FQGNSA.

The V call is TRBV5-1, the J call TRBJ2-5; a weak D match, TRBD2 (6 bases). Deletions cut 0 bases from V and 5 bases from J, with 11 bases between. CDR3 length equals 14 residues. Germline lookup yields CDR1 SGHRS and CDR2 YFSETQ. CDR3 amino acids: CASSLDGRQETQYF. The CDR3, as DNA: TGCGCCAGCAGCTTGGATGGGAGGCAGGAGACCCAGTACTTC.